These 26 T cell receptor beta chains came from one sample sequenced in a study of T-cell reconstitution after alpha-beta-depleted transplantation in children. Researchers prepared the TCRbeta library using unique molecular identifiers, the study reports. Each CDR3 protein gets one entry after TCRdb re-called the PCR reads with MiXCR. The table shows 540,000 or so distinct CDR3 sequences, with 20% to 25% occurring only once. Sequenced material: PBMCs, mostly from graft donor cells, taken 360 days after TCRalphabeta/CD19-depleted stem cell transplant. These TCRs come from a boy younger than two who had a stem cell transplant for acute myeloid leukemia, so the T cells may come from the graft donor.

The V gene is TRBV28, the J gene TRBJ1-5; D possibly corresponds to TRBD1 (5 bases). From germline, CDR1 is MDHEN and CDR2 SYDVKM. This CDR3 is 14 amino acids long. V lost 7 bases and J lost 6, with 16 bases in between. The CDR3 spells CASTNLLGGQPQHF. As DNA, the CDR3 is TGTGCCAGCACCAACTTACTTGGGGGTCAGCCCCAGCATTTT.

The chain couples TRBV25-1 to TRBJ1-1; D not resolved. V lost 6 bases and J lost 5, with 13 bases in between. Germline CDR1 reads MGHDK; CDR2 reads SYGVNS. The CDR3 runs 13 residues. In DNA form, the CDR3 reads TGTGCCAGCAGCGAAGGTCATCTTACTGAAGCTTTCTTT. Translating gives CASSEGHLTEAFF.

The V call is TRBV5-1, the J call TRBJ1-5; D ambiguous. The CDR3 has 13 amino acids. From germline, CDR1 is SGHRS and CDR2 YFSETQ. Trimming cost V 0 bases and J 1 base, with 2 bases left between them. The CDR3 nucleotides are TGCGCCAGCAGCTTGGAAAGCAATCAGCCCCAGCATTTT. Translation: CASSLESNQPQHF.

This clonotype came up many times. The chain combines TRBV15 with TRBJ2-4; D is uncertain. Germline CDR1 LNHNV, CDR2 YYDKDF (reference sequence). This CDR3 has 11 amino acids. Trimming cost V 8 bases and J 5 bases, with 7 bases left between them. The DNA of the CDR3 is TGTGCCACCGGATACGAAAACATTCAGTACTTC. This sequence encodes CATGYENIQYF.

This chain links TRBV7-8 with TRBJ2-1, with 8 bases that match TRBD1. This CDR3 spans 16 amino acids. Germline-derived CDR1 and CDR2 are SGHVS and FQNEAQ. The V gene end was trimmed by 6 bases and the J gene end by 5 bases; junction bases not matched to a gene: 12. CDR3 coding DNA: TGTGCCAGCAGTCCCAGAGGGGGCAGGGGGCACAATGAGCAGTTCTTC. Protein sequence: CASSPRGGRGHNEQFF.

V and J are TRBV5-1 and TRBJ1-6; possible D gene TRBD1, 5 bases. Germline-derived CDR1 and CDR2 are SGHRS and YFSETQ. The ends were cut back, 0 bases at V and 0 bases at J, with 7 bases in the middle. The CDR3 has 16 residues. The CDR3 sequence is CASSLGDSSYNSPLHF. CDR3 in DNA: TGCGCCAGCAGCTTGGGTGACAGCTCCTATAATTCACCCCTCCACTTT.

The chain recombines TRBV4-1 with TRBJ2-3; D not resolved. This CDR3 has 14 amino acids. In germline, CDR1 is MGHRA, CDR2 YSYEKL. V lost 0 bases and J lost 4, with 8 bases in between. The CDR3 DNA reads TGCGCCAGCAGCCAAGATAGCAGCTCAGATACGCAGTATTTT. Amino acid sequence: CASSQDSSSDTQYF.

There are many counts of this clonotype. The gene calls are TRBV20-1 and TRBJ1-6; the D is unclear. CDR3 length: 17 residues. Trimming pared 0 bases from V and 0 bases from J, leaving 12 bases between. Germline V CDR1 and CDR2: DFQATT, SNEGSKA (reference sequence). CDR3 residues: CSARDNGAISYNSPLHF. CDR3 coding DNA: TGCAGTGCTAGAGATAATGGCGCTATCTCCTATAATTCACCCCTCCACTTT.

The genes are TRBV25-1 and TRBJ1-1, with D unclear. This CDR3 contains 16 residues. Germline V gene lookup returns CDR1 MGHDK and CDR2 SYGVNS. The germline V and J ends were trimmed by 4 bases and 4 bases, with 19 bases remaining between them. CDR3 bases: TGTGCCAGCAGTGTTGGGCCTTACCCTCTAGTCACTGAAGCTTTCTTT. Amino acids: CASSVGPYPLVTEAFF.

The rearrangement uses TRBV28 and TRBJ2-2; D unresolved. Trimming took 2 bases from V and 1 from J, leaving 8 bases between them. The CDR3 contains 15 residues. The germline gives CDR1 MDHEN, CDR2 SYDVKM. CDR3 nucleotide sequence: TGTGCCAGCAGTTTAGAACGGATGAACACCGGGGAGCTGTTTTTT. Residues: CASSLERMNTGELFF.

The V and J genes are TRBV21-1 and TRBJ2-7; TRBD1 is the table's D call, not checked against the DNA. TRBV21-1 constitutes a pseudogene. This CDR3 has 14 amino acids. CDR3 region: CASSLPRRRDRLYF. CDR3 DNA sequence: TGTGCCAGCAGCCTCCCCAGGCGGCGGGACAGGTTGTACTTC.

This clonotype came up many times. The rearrangement joins TRBV20-1 to TRBJ2-1; 7 bases align to TRBD2. The CDR3 has 14 residues. The V segment lost 4 bases and the J segment 6 bases; nucleotides outside the gene matches: 9. The germline CDR1 and CDR2 sequences are DFQATT and SNEGSKA (reference sequence). The CDR3, as DNA: TGCAGTGCTACCGCCTCGCGGGGGACCAATGAGCAGTTCTTC. This sequence encodes CSATASRGTNEQFF.

The chain combines TRBV7-9 with TRBJ1-3, with TRBD1 matching over 9 bases. Germline CDR1 reads SEHNR; CDR2 reads FQNEAQ (reference sequence). With V trimmed by 5 bases and J by 8 bases, 7 bases remained unmatched. This CDR3 spans 14 amino acids. This CDR3 is CASSQRDRVDTIYF. For the CDR3, the DNA is TGTGCCAGCAGCCAACGGGACAGGGTTGACACCATATATTTT.

The chain carries TRBV7-2 and TRBJ2-6; tentatively, D is TRBD1 (5 bases). Germline V CDR1 and CDR2: SGHTA, FQGNSA. The CDR3 has 17 amino acids. With 2 bases removed from V and 0 bases from J, the gap between germline ends came to 11 bases. Here the CDR3 DNA reads TGTGCCAGCAGCTTAATAGACAGACCCTCTGGGGCCAACGTCCTGACTTTC. Translated: CASSLIDRPSGANVLTF.

V and J are TRBV4-1 and TRBJ2-7, with TRBD2 as a possible D gene (6 bases). V was clipped by 3 bases and J by 3 bases, with 21 bases between them. There are 17 residues in the CDR3. Per germline, CDR1 MGHRA and CDR2 YSYEKL. The CDR3 DNA reads TGCGCCAGCAGCCAGGCCATGACGGGTCGGCGGGGCTACGAGCAGTACTTC. This codes for CASSQAMTGRRGYEQYF.

The rearrangement links TRBV5-1 to TRBJ1-1, with a possible D match to TRBD1 (6 bases). Germline V gives CDR1 SGHRS, CDR2 YFSETQ. V gave up 0 bases and J gave up 7 bases, with 13 bases separating them. The CDR3 has 14 amino acids. The DNA of the CDR3 is TGCGCCAGCAGCTTGGATACGGGGGCAGGTGAAGCTTTCTTT. This translates into CASSLDTGAGEAFF.

This clonotype has ten or more counts. The chain has TRBV28 and TRBJ1-3; D is unresolved. In germline, CDR1 is MDHEN, CDR2 SYDVKM. V lost 5 bases to trimming and J lost 0 bases, with 14 bases between them. The CDR3 length is 16 residues. CDR3 sequence reads: CASSPPTPSSGNTIYF. DNA for the CDR3: TGTGCCAGCAGTCCTCCTACACCGAGCTCTGGAAACACCATATATTTT.

This clonotype was counted ten times or more. The CDR3 loop reads CSVVQGASYNEQFF. CDR3 bases: TGCAGCGTTGTTCAGGGGGCTTCCTACAATGAGCAGTTCTTC. This sequence joins TRBV29-1 and TRBJ2-1; 8 bases line up with TRBD1. V shed 4 bases and J 1 base; nucleotides not matched to a gene: 3. In germline, CDR1 is SQVTM, CDR2 ANQGSEA. This CDR3 has 14 residues.

A few counts support this clonotype. The chain is built from TRBV6-5 and TRBJ1-1; no reliable D call. Trimming stripped 0 bases from V and 1 base from J, with 6 bases between. This CDR3 has 14 residues. Germline CDR1 reads MNHEY; CDR2 reads SVGAGI. The CDR3 DNA is TGTGCCAGCAGTTACTCTCCCTCGAACACTGAAGCTTTCTTT. This sequence encodes CASSYSPSNTEAFF.

The CDR3 spells CASSPSTHRGQFF. In DNA, the CDR3 is TGTGCCAGCAGTCCAAGCACACACAGGGGGCAGTTCTTC. The chain has TRBV7-7 and TRBJ2-1; 7 nucleotides match TRBD1. CDR3 size: 13 residues. Germline trimming cut 6 bases from V and 12 bases from J; bases unmatched to any gene: 11. Germline CDR1 is SSHAT and CDR2 is FNYEAQ (reference sequence).

Many counts were recorded for this clonotype. The chain uses TRBV20-1 and TRBJ2-7; D remains ambiguous. The germline V gene encodes CDR1 DFQATT and CDR2 SNEGSKA (reference sequence). The CDR3 has 8 amino acids. Trimming removed 7 bases from V and 6 bases from J, with 4 bases in between. The CDR3 coding sequence is TGCAGTGTAGGCGAGCAGTACTTC. Residues: CSVGEQYF.

The chain employs TRBV11-2 and TRBJ2-7; D possibly corresponds to TRBD1 (6 bases). The CDR3 has 15 residues. Trimming shortened V by 2 bases and J by 4 bases, and 15 bases separated the two germline ends. Germline V gene data show CDR1 as SGHAT and CDR2 as FQNNGV. CDR3 DNA: TGTGCCAGCAGCTTACCAAACACAGGGACATACGAGCAGTACGTC. Its translation: CASSLPNTGTYEQYV.

This clonotype was picked up a small number of times. The J gene is TRBJ2-3, the V gene TRBV12-3 or TRBV12-4, with 7 bases that match TRBD2. V shed 10 bases and J 4 bases; nucleotides not matched to a gene: 5. This CDR3 has 12 residues. This chain's CDR3 is CAIIAGADTQYF. The DNA of the CDR3 is TGTGCCATCATTGCGGGGGCAGATACGCAGTATTTT.

The chain carries TRBV20-1 and TRBJ2-7; tentatively, D is TRBD1 or TRBD2 (5 bases each). The CDR3 has 12 residues. V gave up 6 bases and J gave up 4 bases, with 13 bases separating them. CDR1 DFQATT and CDR2 SNEGSKA come from the germline V gene (reference sequence). In DNA form, the CDR3 reads TGCAGTGCGGGACCGGGCAGGTACGAGCAGTACTTC. Encoded protein: CSAGPGRYEQYF.

In this sample, this clonotype turned up a few times. The gene calls are TRBV12-3 or TRBV12-4 and TRBJ1-5, with D hard to call. V lost 7 bases to trimming and J lost 7 bases, with 17 bases between them. CDR3 size: 14 residues. The CDR3 is CASTLTPFGQPQHF. CDR3 nucleotides: TGTGCCAGCACCCTGACACCATTCGGCCAGCCCCAGCATTTT.

V gene TRBV28 combines with J gene TRBJ2-7; D is uncertain. There are 16 residues in the CDR3. Germline assignment: CDR1 MDHEN and CDR2 SYDVKM. V lost 5 bases and J lost 0, with 17 bases in between. The CDR3 bases are TGTGCCAGCAGTCCCACGACACTTCTAAGCTCCTACGAGCAGTACGTC. It translates to CASSPTTLLSSYEQYV.